The 20 T cell receptor beta chains listed next were all sequenced from one sample in a study of post-analysis software for immune sequencing data. Study results and caveats: Five or six TRBV segments (TRBV5-6, TRBV5-1 and TRBV20-1 among them) occurred more frequently in patients than in controls.

Included in the TCR beta cDNA libraries were unique molecular identifiers. TCRdb re-called the PCR reads through MiXCR, storing one row per CDR3 protein. Among approximately 400,000 distinct CDR3 sequences listed, around 37% were seen once. Their antigens remain unidentified. Sequenced material: blood. These receptors all come from a girl aged 5 to 17 with multiple sclerosis.

This clonotype was seen a handful of times. One end of the junction is discordant with germline, which a read error may explain. The CDR3 coding sequence is TGCAGTGCTAGAGCACCTAATTACACGGGCCGCACAGATACGCGGTATTTT. Translating gives CSARAPNYTGRTDTRYF. V is TRBV20-1 and J is TRBJ2-3; no clear D. This CDR3 is built from 17 residues. Looked up from germline, CDR1 is DFQATT and CDR2 is SNEGSKA (reference sequence).

CDR3 sequence: CASNSPTGEETQYF. CDR3 nucleotides: TGTGCCAGCAACTCACCGACAGGGGAAGAGACCCAGTACTTC. This chain links TRBV7-9 with TRBJ2-5, with TRBD1 matching over 8 bases. Germline lookup yields CDR1 SEHNR and CDR2 FQNEAQ (reference sequence). This CDR3 contains 14 residues. V lost 7 bases to trimming and J lost 3 bases; unmatched junction nucleotides: 7.

The rearrangement links TRBV5-1 to TRBJ2-7; D may be TRBD1 or TRBD2 (5 bases each). The CDR3 runs to 15 residues. CDR1 SGHRS and CDR2 YFSETQ come from the germline V gene. Trimming took 0 bases from V and 3 from J, leaving 13 bases between them. The chain's CDR3 is CASSLAAGTNYEQYF. CDR3 nucleotides: TGCGCCAGCAGCTTGGCCGCAGGGACCAACTACGAGCAGTACTTC.

This clonotype turned up a few times. The chain has TRBV5-1 and TRBJ1-1; D might be TRBD1 (5 bases). Deletions cut 1 base from V and 4 bases from J, with 11 bases between. CDR3 length equals 14 residues. Germline loops: CDR1 SGHRS, CDR2 YFSETQ. The CDR3 nucleotides are TGCGCCAGCAGCTTGATGGAGGGGAGCACTGAAGCTTTCTTT. Translating gives CASSLMEGSTEAFF.

The CDR3 DNA reads TGTGCCAGCACCCTTTCAGGGGACAGGGGGCGAAGTGGCGAGCAGTACTTC. The encoded protein is CASTLSGDRGRSGEQYF. The J gene is TRBJ2-7, the V gene TRBV5-5, with TRBD1 matching over 12 bases. Germline V CDR1 and CDR2: SGHKS, YYEKEE (reference sequence). V shed 6 bases and J 6 bases; nucleotides not matched to a gene: 16. This CDR3 is 17 amino acids long.

The rearrangement links TRBV20-1 to TRBJ2-1, with D unresolved. This CDR3 comprises 10 residues. Germline loops: CDR1 DFQATT, CDR2 SNEGSKA (reference sequence). CDR3 coding DNA: TGCAGCTCTCTAGTCGATGAGCAGTTCTTC. This translates into CSSLVDEQFF.

The rearrangement joins TRBV7-2 to TRBJ2-1, with TRBD2 identical over 8 bases. Per the germline V gene, CDR1 is SGHTA and CDR2 is FQGNSA. V trimming: 1 base; J trimming: 8 bases; junction bases outside the gene matches: 10. CDR3 size: 16 residues. The CDR3 nucleotides read TGTGCCAGCAGCTTAGGAACAGCGGGGGCCCTACATGAGCAGTTCTTC. This translates into CASSLGTAGALHEQFF.

This clonotype was counted between two and nine times. The V and J genes are TRBV7-9 and TRBJ1-2; unclear D gene. This CDR3 spans 14 amino acids. V was clipped by 5 bases and J by 5 bases, with 15 bases between them. Germline CDR1 is SEHNR and CDR2 is FQNEAQ (reference sequence). CDR3 coding DNA: TGTGCCAGCAGCCCCCCCGGGGAGGAATATGGCTACACCTTC. Encoded protein: CASSPPGEEYGYTF.

The rearrangement uses TRBV5-1 and TRBJ2-2, with 9 bases identical to TRBD1. The V gene end was trimmed by 2 bases and the J gene end by 4 bases; junction bases not matched to a gene: 6. This CDR3 region has 16 residues. CDR1 is SGHRS, CDR2 YFSETQ, per germline. Here the CDR3 reads CASSLLDRGSTGELFF. Here the CDR3 DNA reads TGCGCCAGCAGCTTACTCGACAGGGGGAGCACCGGGGAGCTGTTTTTT.

This chain uses TRBV27 with TRBJ2-3; D perhaps matches TRBD1 (6 bases). With 3 bases removed from V and 3 bases from J, the gap between germline ends came to 13 bases. CDR1 and CDR2 (germline): MNHEY, SMNVEV (reference sequence). CDR3 size: 15 residues. The CDR3 sequence is CASSFTGFGTDTQYF. The DNA for the CDR3 is TGTGCCAGCAGTTTCACAGGGTTTGGGACAGATACGCAGTATTTT.

As regards this clonotype: A much bigger clone sits one base away, suggesting this may be a read error. V and J are TRBV2 and TRBJ2-3; weak D call: TRBD2 (6 bases). The V end lost 6 bases, the J end lost 0 bases, and 22 bases lay between the germline ends. Germline V lookup: CDR1 SNHLY, CDR2 FYNNEI. The CDR3 length is 18 residues. In DNA form, the CDR3 reads TGTGCCAGCAGGGAGTTTGGCGGGGCCCAAGGTAGCACAGATACGCAGTATTTT. It specifies CASREFGGAQGSTDTQYF. The entire variable domain, with the rest obtained from reference TRBV2 and TRBJ2-3, is as follows: EPEVTQTPSHQVTQMGQEVILRCVPISNHLYFYWYRQILGQKVEFLVSFYNNEISEKSEIFDDQFSVERPDGSNFTLKIRSTKLEDSAMYFCASREFGGAQGSTDTQYFGPGTRLTVL.

The table lists this clonotype with a few counts. The genes are TRBV7-8 and TRBJ2-1, with 7 nucleotides matching TRBD2. Trimming removed 5 bases from V and 9 bases from J; junction bases left unmatched: 16. This CDR3 has 16 amino acids. The V gene's germline CDR1 is SGHVS and CDR2 FQNEAQ. CDR3 DNA: TGTGCCAGCAGCCCCACACTAAGGGAGGGCTCGGGTGAGCAGTTCTTC. This codes for CASSPTLREGSGEQFF.

The chain combines TRBV12-3 or TRBV12-4 with TRBJ2-1; 7 bases agree with TRBD2. Matching the DNA end better, TRBJ2-7 makes the J call doubtful. This CDR3 contains 14 residues. The CDR3 coding sequence is TGTGCCAGCAGCAGGCGGGGGAGGCTCAACGAGCAGTACTTC. Translating gives CASSRRGRLNEQYF.

This clonotype was found many times. The rearrangement joins TRBV9 to TRBJ2-7; TRBD1 aligns across 7 bases. Looked up from germline, CDR1 is SGDLS and CDR2 is YYNGEE. The V gene end was trimmed by 0 bases and the J gene end by 3 bases; junction bases not matched to a gene: 3. The CDR3 covers 14 residues. CDR3 amino acids: CASSVEPGGYEQYF. For the CDR3, the DNA is TGTGCCAGCAGCGTAGAACCAGGGGGCTACGAGCAGTACTTC.

This clonotype occurred a few times. V and J are TRBV14 and TRBJ2-3, with unresolved D. Trimming stripped 4 bases from V and 4 bases from J, with 15 bases between. The CDR3 covers 15 residues. CDR1 and CDR2 (germline): SGHDN, FVKESK. In nucleotides, the CDR3 is TGTGCCAGCAGCCCCTCCAGGATAAACTCAGATACGCAGTATTTT. Amino acids: CASSPSRINSDTQYF.

This clonotype has a handful of counts. The J gene is TRBJ2-7, the V gene TRBV18, with 7 positions matching TRBD2. V dropped 2 bases and J dropped 10; count of bases not matched to a gene: 5. This CDR3 spans 12 amino acids. Looked up from germline, CDR1 is KGHSH and CDR2 is LQKENI. CDR3 DNA: TGTGCCAGCTCACCAGGGAGGGCGTCCCAGTACTTC. This gives the protein CASSPGRASQYF. The full variable domain, with the rest looked up from reference TRBV18 and TRBJ2-7, is NAGVMQNPRHLVRRRGQEARLRCSPMKGHSHVYWYRQLPEEGLKFMVYLQKENIIDESGMPKERFSAEFPKEGPSILRIQQVVRGDSAAYFCASSPGRASQYFGPGTRLTVT.

This chain uses TRBV5-1 with TRBJ2-5; perhaps TRBD2 as D (5 bases). V was cut by 7 bases and J by 7 bases, with 17 bases left in between. The CDR3 consists of 13 residues. Germline CDR1 reads SGHRS; CDR2 reads YFSETQ. DNA for the CDR3: TGCGCCAGCGGTGAAGCGGACTTGGGGACCCAGTACTTC. Protein: CASGEADLGTQYF.

J is TRBJ1-4 and V is TRBV4-1; D gene ambiguous. The germline V gene has CDR1 MGHRA and CDR2 YSYEKL. V lost 4 bases to trimming and J lost 3 bases, with 12 bases between them. This CDR3 contains 15 residues. CDR3 region: CASSPGGWANEKLFF. CDR3 sequence (DNA): TGCGCCAGCAGCCCGGGAGGGTGGGCTAATGAAAAACTGTTTTTT.

This clonotype was found a few times. The CDR3 here is CASSKSGRGNYEQYF. The CDR3, as DNA: TGTGCCAGCAGCAAGTCAGGCAGGGGGAACTACGAGCAGTACTTC. The V and J genes are TRBV21-1 and TRBJ2-7; the DNA was not used to check the table's D call, TRBD1. TRBV21-1 is assigned pseudogene status. The CDR3 is 15 residues long.

V gene TRBV20-1 combines with J gene TRBJ2-7; D is unclear. This CDR3 is built from 14 residues. Germline V gene sequence: CDR1 DFQATT, CDR2 SNEGSKA (reference sequence). Trimming shortened V by 5 bases and J by 0 bases, and 14 bases separated the two germline ends. The CDR3 nucleotides read TGCAGTGCTCTGCTCAGCCTTAACTCCTACGAGCAGTACTTC. Translated: CSALLSLNSYEQYF.